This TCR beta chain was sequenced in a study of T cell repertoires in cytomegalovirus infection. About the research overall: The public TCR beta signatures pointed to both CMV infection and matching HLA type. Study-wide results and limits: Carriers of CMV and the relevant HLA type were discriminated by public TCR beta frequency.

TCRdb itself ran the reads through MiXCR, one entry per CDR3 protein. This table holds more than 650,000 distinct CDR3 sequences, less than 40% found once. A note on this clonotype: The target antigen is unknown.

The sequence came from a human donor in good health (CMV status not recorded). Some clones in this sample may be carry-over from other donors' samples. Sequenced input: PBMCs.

The CDR3 spells CASTFRTDRGLLPGSPLHF. As DNA, the CDR3 is TGTGCCAGCACCTTCCGGACGGACAGGGGGCTTCTTCCGGGTTCACCCCTCCACTTT. The chain is built from TRBV6-6 and TRBJ1-6; 11 nucleotides align to TRBD1. Germline CDR1 and CDR2: MNHNY and SVGAGI (reference sequence). The CDR3 sequence is 19 residues long. With 7 bases clipped from V and 9 bases from J, the junction kept 20 bases outside the gene matches.